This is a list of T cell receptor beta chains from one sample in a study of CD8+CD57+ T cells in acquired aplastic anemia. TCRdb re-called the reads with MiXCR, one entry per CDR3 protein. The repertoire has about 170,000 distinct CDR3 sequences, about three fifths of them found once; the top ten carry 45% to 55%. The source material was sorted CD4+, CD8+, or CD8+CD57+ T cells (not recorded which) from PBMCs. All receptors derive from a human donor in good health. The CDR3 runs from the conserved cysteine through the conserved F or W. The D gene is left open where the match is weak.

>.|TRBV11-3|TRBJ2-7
CASSLPLPGLYSYEQYF
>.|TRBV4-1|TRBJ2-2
CASTSRATGELFF
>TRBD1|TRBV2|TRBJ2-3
CASSASEYGDRRNFTGSTDTQYF
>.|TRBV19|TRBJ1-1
CASSLQRAGDTEAFF
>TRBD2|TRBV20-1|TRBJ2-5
CSARSGREQETQYF
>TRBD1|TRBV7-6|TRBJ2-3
CASSRGTGTDTQYF
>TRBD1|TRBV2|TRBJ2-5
CASGTVFRETQYF
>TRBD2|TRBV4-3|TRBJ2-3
CASSQAGTSGSTDTQYF
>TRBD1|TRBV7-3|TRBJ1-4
CASSPQGATNEKLFF
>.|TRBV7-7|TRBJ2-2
CASSQVYGSTGELFF
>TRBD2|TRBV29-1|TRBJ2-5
CSVRLAQETQYF
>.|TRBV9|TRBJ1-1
CASSVSLDTEAFF
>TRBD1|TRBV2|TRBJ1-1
CASITQGLDTEAFF
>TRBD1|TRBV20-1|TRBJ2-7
CSARDLDRGLIYEQYF
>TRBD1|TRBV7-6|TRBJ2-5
CASKSDRGGETQYF
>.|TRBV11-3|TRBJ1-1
CASSFSVGGENTEAFF
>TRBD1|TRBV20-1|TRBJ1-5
CSAREDRGNQPQHF
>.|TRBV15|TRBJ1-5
CATSELGGNNQPQHF
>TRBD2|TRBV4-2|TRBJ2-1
CASSLGTSSQEQFF
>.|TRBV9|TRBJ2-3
CASSVGGGRTDTQYF
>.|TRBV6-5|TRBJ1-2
CASSYGAVNYGYTF
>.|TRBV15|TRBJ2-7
CATASRAYEQYF